These T cell receptor beta chains were read from a single sample in a study of blood T cell repertoires in COVID-19. Here immunoSEQ multiplex PCR was the method, and the copy in TCRdb shows in-frame clones only, minus some. This table holds some 330,000 clones, approximately 88% found once. The specimen was PBMCs or T cells enriched from blood (not recorded which). The source is a man aged 25-45 years who had recovered from COVID-19. Each CDR3 is given with its conserved first and last residue.

v_call cdr3_aa
TRBV4-1 CATTKDRSNTGELFF
TRBV7-2 CASSFSGLEQYF
TRBV12-5 CASGGLAGRDEQFF
TRBV4-1 CASRGGDGPNYGYTF
TRBV5-1 CASSLGQGSMSGTEAFF
TRBV2 CASLTDSSGANVLTF
TRBV10-3 CAISESTRTGSEQYF
TRBV4-2 CASSQDLGLAVLGEQYF
TRBV9 CASSGGTGLNTEAFF
TRBV7-9 CASSSGFEKLFF
TRBV5-1 CASSSPTGDFSGNTIYF
TRBV6-5 CASSSQGSNTGELFF
TRBV7-8 CASSSGTEYNEQFF
TRBV19 CASHAWGQSSYNSPLHF
TRBV4-1 CASSQESRGQSYNSPLHF
TRBV18 CASSPGGEGSPLHF
TRBV21-1 CASSPHRDMLSTDTQYF
TRBV7-9 CASSSSSYEQYF
TRBV19 CASIPGDRVAEAFF
TRBV5-4 CASSKRDLQDEQYF
TRBV5-1 CASSSQGSTEAFF
TRBV5-1 CASSPTGGGGYTF
TRBV19 CASSMGQGLFYEQYF
TRBV6-5 CASSPGTSGNEQFF
TRBV5-4 CASTGAGGAYNEQFF
TRBV12-5 CASGLVSTGVGNTIYF
TRBV18 CASSPQTGEETQYF
TRBV7-3 CASSSQGGSTEAFF
TRBV30 CAWSVLGLGYEQYF
TRBV7-9 CASSLGIGDNEKLFF
TRBV4-1 CASSQDWREFYNEQFF
TRBV5-1 CASSLGQKNYEQYF